This TCR beta chain appears in the sequencing data of a study of regulatory T cells in long-lasting Graves disease. Study overall: For a period under 3 months, newly diagnosed Graves' patients had taken antithyroid drugs.

To make TCR beta libraries, researchers used iRepertoire HTBI primers and Arm-PCR of CDR3 regions. From the multiplex PCR reads, TCRdb called clonotypes with MiXCR, one entry per CDR3 protein. This table holds approximately 390,000 distinct CDR3 sequences, around 16% found once. Time point: newly diagnosed GD, antithyroid drugs for less than 3 months. Extracted RNA from PBMCs served as the source of the TCR library. Nine milliliters of peripheral blood were taken and placed in EDTA tubes. Trimming left V 8 bases short and J 4 bases short, with 11 bases between. The germline V gene has CDR1 MDHEN and CDR2 SYDVKM. The CDR3 spans 12 residues. This clonotype has a count of ten or more. These same data were also listed under a study on T cells in Graves' hyperthyroidism and ophthalmopathy. This second report adds: An initial round of RT-PCR targeting the TCR CDR3 relied on the HTBI primer set. Most thyroid clonotypes with frequency above 0.001 were detected in blood.

This TCR was recovered from a woman between 18 and 29 years old with Graves disease. The V call is TRBV28, the J call TRBJ1-2, with D uncertain. The sequenced sample was peripheral blood mononuclear cells (PBMCs), obtained at new diagnosis, from a patient treated with antithyroid drugs. The CDR3 nucleotides read TGTGCCAGCCGATTCCTGGCCTATGGCTACACCTTC. Protein product: CASRFLAYGYTF.